The T cell receptor beta chain under discussion was sequenced for a study of T-cell reconstitution after alpha-beta-depleted transplantation in children. Study outcomes and limitations: Most T-cell counts and diversity one year after the transplant came from T cells that were newly produced. In some patients, recipient T cells and intrathymic progenitors surviving conditioning explained high day-60 diversity.

This clonotype was detected only a few times. Its target is not known. J lost 4 bases, V lost 6 bases, and 11 bases had no gene match. Germline CDR1 reads MDHEN; CDR2 reads SYDVKM. The CDR3 has 16 residues. Using unique molecular identifiers, the investigators prepared the TCRbeta library. MiXCR, applied by TCRdb to the PCR reads, yields one record per CDR3 protein. Of about 440,000 distinct CDR3 sequences in the sample, 43% were seen once. This rearrangement joins TRBV28 to TRBJ2-1; 8 bases match TRBD1. The sample was PBMCs, taken before TCRalphabeta/CD19-depleted stem cell transplant. The sequence derives from a girl aged 2-10 years with aplastic anemia, due to receive a stem cell transplant. Here the CDR3 reads CASSSSRDRPYNEQFF. CDR3 nucleotides: TGTGCCAGCAGCTCAAGCCGGGACAGGCCATACAATGAGCAGTTCTTC.